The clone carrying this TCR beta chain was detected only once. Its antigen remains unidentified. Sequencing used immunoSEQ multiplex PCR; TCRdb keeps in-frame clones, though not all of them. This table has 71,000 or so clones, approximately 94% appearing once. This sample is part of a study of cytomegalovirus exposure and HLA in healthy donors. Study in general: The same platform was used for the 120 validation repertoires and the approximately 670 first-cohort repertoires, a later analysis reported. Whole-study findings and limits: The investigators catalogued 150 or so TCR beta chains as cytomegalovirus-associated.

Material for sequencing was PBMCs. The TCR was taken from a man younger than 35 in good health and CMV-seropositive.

The CDR3 region is CASSPNAEAKLFF. Here the CDR3 DNA reads TGTGCCAGCTCACCCAATGCAGAGGCAAAACTGTTTTTT. This chain joins TRBV18 and TRBJ1-4; the D is unclear. Germline-derived CDR1 and CDR2 are KGHSH and LQKENI. With 3 bases removed from V and 10 bases from J, the gap between germline ends came to 12 bases. The CDR3 loop spans 13 amino acids.